Shown below are 7 T cell receptor beta chains from a single sample sequenced in a study of technical replicates of blood from several donors. Generated by immunoSEQ multiplex PCR, the TCRdb table keeps only in-frame clones and is missing some. This table has about 69,000 clones, approximately 89% appearing once. What was sequenced was PBMCs. The receptors were gathered from a human donor in good health. Some clones in this sample may be carry-over from other donors' samples.

CDR3 in amino acids: CASSSRYRGSNYGYTF. Written as DNA, the CDR3 is TGTGCCAGCAGCTCGCGATACAGGGGCTCCAACTATGGCTACACCTTC. The chain carries TRBV7-9 and TRBJ1-2; TRBD1 aligns across 7 bases. The trim removed 4 bases at V and 2 bases at J, leaving 10 bases unmatched. Germline CDR1 reads SEHNR; CDR2 reads FQNEAQ (reference sequence). The CDR3 is 16 amino acids. Complete variable domain (other parts from reference TRBV7-9 and TRBJ1-2): DTGVSQNPRHKITKRGQNVTFRCDPISEHNRLYWYRQTLGQGPEFLTYFQNEAQLEKSRLLSDRFSAERPKGSFSTLEIQRTEQGDSAMYLCASSSRYRGSNYGYTFGSGTRLTVV.

This chain connects TRBV11-3 to TRBJ1-1; unclear D gene. The CDR3 consists of 13 residues. Per the germline V gene, CDR1 is SGHNT and CDR2 is YENEEA. Trimming shortened V by 2 bases and J by 2 bases, and 6 bases separated the two germline ends. In nucleotides, the CDR3 is TGTGCCAGCAGCTTATCTACCAACACTGAAGCTTTCTTT. Residues: CASSLSTNTEAFF.

The J gene is TRBJ1-1, the V gene TRBV7-2, with a weak D call TRBD1 (5 bases). Per germline, CDR1 SGHTA and CDR2 FQGNSA. V lost 1 base, J lost 7 bases, and 16 bases lay in between. The CDR3 is 15 amino acids. The CDR3 protein is CASSLDDSRIGEAFF. The CDR3 region has the DNA TGTGCCAGCAGCTTAGATGACAGCCGAATAGGTGAAGCTTTCTTT. The full variable domain, rest sourced from reference TRBV7-2 and TRBJ1-1, is GAGVSQSPSNKVTEKGKDVELRCDPISGHTALYWYRQSLGQGLEFLIYFQGNSAPDKSGLPSDRFSAERTGGSVSTLTIQRTQQEDSAVYLCASSLDDSRIGEAFFGQGTRLTVV.

The chain recombines TRBV7-8 with TRBJ2-5; tentatively, D is TRBD1 (6 bases). Deletions cut 7 bases from V and 2 bases from J, with 17 bases between. This CDR3 spans 15 amino acids. Germline assignment: CDR1 SGHVS and CDR2 FQNEAQ. CDR3 nucleotides: TGTGCCAGCACCCCGTCCGGGACACATCAAGAGACCCAGTACTTC. Translating it yields CASTPSGTHQETQYF. Variable domain in full (rest from reference TRBV7-8 and TRBJ2-5): GAGVSQSPRYKVAKRGQDVALRCDPISGHVSLFWYQQALGQGPEFLTYFQNEAQLDKSGLPSDRFFAERPEGSVSTLKIQRTQQEDSAVYLCASTPSGTHQETQYFGPGTRLLVL.

The chain couples TRBV10-3 to TRBJ1-2, with 7 bases matching TRBD1. In germline, CDR1 is ENHRY, CDR2 SYGVKD. This CDR3 has 13 amino acids. The V gene end was trimmed by 6 bases and the J gene end by 6 bases; junction bases not matched to a gene: 7. CDR3 nucleotide sequence: TGTGCCATCAGCGGCCCTGACAGGGATGGCTACACCTTC. This gives the protein CAISGPDRDGYTF.

As regards this clone: Other DNA sequences within the sample encode an identical CDR3. The chain joins TRBV4-1 to TRBJ1-2; 7 nucleotides match TRBD1. Germline-derived CDR1 and CDR2 are MGHRA and YSYEKL. Trimming took 5 bases from V and 4 from J; bases not matched to a gene: 13. This CDR3 is built from 16 residues. The CDR3 protein is CASSSRAQGLTYGYTF. DNA for the CDR3: TGCGCCAGCAGCTCCAGAGCACAGGGGCTGACCTATGGCTACACCTTC.

Only a few counts were recorded for this clone. This chain links TRBV5-6 with TRBJ2-1; 9 nucleotides agree with TRBD2. Germline V CDR1 and CDR2: SGHDT, YYEEEE. V dropped 4 bases and J dropped 0; count of bases not matched to a gene: 5. The CDR3 has 16 residues. CDR3 loop: CASSPNSGSSYNEQFF. CDR3 bases: TGTGCCAGCAGCCCCAATAGCGGGAGCTCCTACAATGAGCAGTTCTTC.